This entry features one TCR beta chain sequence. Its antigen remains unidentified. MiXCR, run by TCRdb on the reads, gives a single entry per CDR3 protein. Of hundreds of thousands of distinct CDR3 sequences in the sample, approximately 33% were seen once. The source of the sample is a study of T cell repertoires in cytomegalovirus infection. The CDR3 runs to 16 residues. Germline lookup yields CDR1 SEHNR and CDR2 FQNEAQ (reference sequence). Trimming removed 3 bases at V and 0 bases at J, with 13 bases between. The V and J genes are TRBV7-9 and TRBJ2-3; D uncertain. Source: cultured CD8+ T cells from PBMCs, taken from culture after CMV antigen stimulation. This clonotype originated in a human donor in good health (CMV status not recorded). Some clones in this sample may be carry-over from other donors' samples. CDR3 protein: CASSFPDGRSTDTQYF. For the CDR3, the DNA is TGTGCCAGCAGCTTCCCCGACGGGCGTAGCACAGATACGCAGTATTTT.